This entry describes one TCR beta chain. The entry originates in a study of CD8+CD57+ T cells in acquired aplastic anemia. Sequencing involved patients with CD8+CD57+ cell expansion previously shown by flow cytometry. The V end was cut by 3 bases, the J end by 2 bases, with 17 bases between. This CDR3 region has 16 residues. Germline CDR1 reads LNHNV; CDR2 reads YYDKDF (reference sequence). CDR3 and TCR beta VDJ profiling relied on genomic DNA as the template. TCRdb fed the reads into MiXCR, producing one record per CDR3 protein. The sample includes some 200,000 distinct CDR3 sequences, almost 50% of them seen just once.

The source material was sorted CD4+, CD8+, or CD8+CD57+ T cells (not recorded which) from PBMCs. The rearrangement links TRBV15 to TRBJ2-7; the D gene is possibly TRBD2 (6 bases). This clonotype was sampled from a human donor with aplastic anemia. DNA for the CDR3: TGTGCCACCAGCAGTGGGAGGACGGGGTCACCCTACGAGCAGTACTTC. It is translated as CATSSGRTGSPYEQYF.